These 15 T cell receptor beta chains came from one sample sequenced in a study of tumor-infiltrating lymphocytes in glioblastoma multiforme. TCR beta libraries were built from RNA through three nested multiplex PCR rounds using modified ARM-PCR. One entry per CDR3 protein, called by TCRdb with MiXCR from the multiplex PCR reads. The sample shows 15,000 or so distinct CDR3 sequences, around 72% of them seen only once. The sequenced material came from brain tumor tissue. The receptors here all came from a male donor with glioblastoma.

Concerning this clonotype itself: The CDR3 carries no conserved terminal phenylalanine or tryptophan, so it likely arises from a read error. The chain joins TRBV20-1 to TRBJ2-7, with TRBD1 matching 9 bases. The germline gives CDR1 DFQATT, CDR2 SNEGSKA (reference sequence). With V trimmed by 1 base and J by 3 bases, 4 bases remained unmatched. This CDR3 has 14 amino acids. The CDR3 spells CSARAPDRGYEQYY. The CDR3, as DNA: TGCAGTGCTAGAGCCCCGGACAGGGGCTACGAGCAGTACTAC.

This clonotype was detected ten times or more. The J gene is TRBJ2-2, the V gene TRBV11-2, with D unresolved. The germline V gene has CDR1 SGHAT and CDR2 FQNNGV. This CDR3 has 13 amino acids. V lost 4 bases and J lost 6, with 9 bases in between. The CDR3, as DNA: TGTGCCAGCAGCTCGGATTCGGCCGGGGAGCTGTTTTTT. The encoded protein is CASSSDSAGELFF.

This chain links TRBV12-3 or TRBV12-4 with TRBJ1-2; no definite D call. V lost 5 bases and J lost 1, with 8 bases in between. The CDR3 totals 13 residues. The CDR3 DNA sequence: TGTGCCAGCAGTGTGAGTGTTAACTATGGCTACACCTTC. Translating it yields CASSVSVNYGYTF.

V is TRBV20-1 and J is TRBJ2-1, with 7 bases aligning to TRBD2. The germline V gene encodes CDR1 DFQATT and CDR2 SNEGSKA (reference sequence). The V and J ends lost 3 bases and 2 bases, in that order; junction bases with no gene match: 4. The CDR3 totals 14 residues. The CDR3 loop is CSARRESPYNEQFF. The CDR3 coding sequence is TGCAGTGCTAGGCGGGAGAGCCCCTACAATGAGCAGTTCTTC.

The rearrangement links TRBV12-3 or TRBV12-4 to TRBJ2-2, with D possibly being TRBD2 (5 bases). CDR3 length: 12 amino acids. With 7 bases removed from V and 8 bases from J, the gap between germline ends came to 11 bases. In DNA form, the CDR3 reads TGTGCCAGCACCCAGTCGGGGGGGGAGCTGTTTTTT. Translation: CASTQSGGELFF.

Regarding this clonotype: Likely a read error: the CDR3 ends without its conserved phenylalanine or tryptophan. V and J are TRBV11-3 and TRBJ2-3; unclear D gene. The germline CDR1 and CDR2 sequences are SGHNT and YENEEA. This CDR3 region has 14 residues. The CDR3 DNA reads as TGTGCCAGCAGCTTTGAAAGTCACACAGATAAGCAGTATTCT. Translation gives CASSFESHTDKQYS.

A note on this clonotype: One end of the junction is discordant with germline, which a read error may explain. The genes are TRBV4-3 and TRBJ1-1, with 8 bases that match TRBD1. Germline CDR1 and CDR2: LGHNA and YSLEER. The CDR3 loop spans 15 amino acids. Written as DNA, the CDR3 is TGCGCCAGCAGCCAAGACGGACAGGGAATTACTGAAGCTAGCTTT. It yields the protein CASSQDGQGITEASF.

This clonotype was counted many times. This chain links TRBV11-3 with TRBJ2-5; maybe TRBD2 (6 bases). The germline CDR1 and CDR2 sequences are SGHNT and YENEEA. CDR3 length: 14 residues. With 5 bases removed from V and 5 bases from J, the gap between germline ends came to 15 bases. The CDR3 DNA reads TGTGCCAGCAGCCCGACGGGAGATTGGGAGACCCAGTACTTC. Translated: CASSPTGDWETQYF.

The chain is built from TRBV11-2 and TRBJ2-7, with 13 nucleotides matching TRBD2. The CDR3 is 15 amino acids. Germline V lookup: CDR1 SGHAT, CDR2 FQNNGV. The V and J ends lost 9 bases and 4 bases, in that order; junction bases with no gene match: 9. CDR3 DNA: TGTGCCAGAAGCCCGACTAGCGGGGGGAGTTACGAGCAGTACTTC. Its translation: CARSPTSGGSYEQYF.

The V and J genes are TRBV5-4 and TRBJ1-6; 8 bases align to TRBD1. Looked up from germline, CDR1 is SGHNT and CDR2 is YYREEE (reference sequence). The CDR3 has 16 residues. After removal of 3 bases from V and 5 bases from J, the junction contained 7 bases not matched to a gene. The CDR3 nucleotides read TGTGCCAGCAGCTCGGACAGGGAGGATAATAATTCACCCCTCCACTTT. This encodes CASSSDREDNNSPLHF.

The rearrangement joins TRBV4-1 to TRBJ2-3; D might be TRBD2 (5 bases). The length of the CDR3 is 16 residues. Trimming removed 1 base from V and 0 bases from J, with 11 bases in between. CDR1 MGHRA and CDR2 YSYEKL come from the germline V gene. The CDR3 nucleotides are TGCGCCAGCAGCCAAGTAGGCGGGCCTAGCACAGATACGCAGTATTTT. Amino acids: CASSQVGGPSTDTQYF.

The chain links TRBV12-3 or TRBV12-4 to TRBJ2-7; no firm D call. V lost 3 bases and J 4 bases, leaving 4 bases between the germline ends. The length of the CDR3 is 11 residues. The CDR3: CASSFGYEQYF. The DNA for the CDR3 is TGTGCCAGCAGTTTCGGTTACGAGCAGTACTTC.

This chain links TRBV5-4 with TRBJ1-3; 9 bases are shared with TRBD1. CDR1 and CDR2 from the germline V gene are SGHNT and YYREEE (reference sequence). The CDR3 is 15 residues long. V lost 6 bases and J lost 8; bases outside the gene matches: 12. The CDR3 DNA follows: TGTGCCAGCAACCCGGGGTGGGACAGGGCCGACACCATATATTTT. This gives the protein CASNPGWDRADTIYF.

Turning to this clonotype: Just one base apart from a much larger clone, this may be a read error. The V and J genes are TRBV11-3 and TRBJ2-1; D gene unclear. The CDR3 contains 14 residues. Germline CDR1 is SGHNT and CDR2 is YENEEA. The CDR3 coding sequence is TGTGCCAGCAGCCCCCGTAACTCCTACATTGAGCAGTTCTTC. Protein product: CASSPRNSYIEQFF.

On this clonotype itself: Possible read error: a much larger clone is one base away. Because it lacks the conserved phenylalanine or tryptophan at the end, this CDR3 is likely a read error. J is TRBJ2-7 and V is TRBV28, with 9 bases that match TRBD1. The length of the CDR3 is 15 residues. Germline assignment: CDR1 MDHEN and CDR2 SYDVKM. The ends lost 2 bases at V and 3 bases at J; junction bases unmatched: 5. CDR3 amino acids: CASSLPGTGNYEQYL. CDR3 bases: TGTGCCAGCAGTTTACCCGGGACAGGGAACTACGAGCAGTACCTC.